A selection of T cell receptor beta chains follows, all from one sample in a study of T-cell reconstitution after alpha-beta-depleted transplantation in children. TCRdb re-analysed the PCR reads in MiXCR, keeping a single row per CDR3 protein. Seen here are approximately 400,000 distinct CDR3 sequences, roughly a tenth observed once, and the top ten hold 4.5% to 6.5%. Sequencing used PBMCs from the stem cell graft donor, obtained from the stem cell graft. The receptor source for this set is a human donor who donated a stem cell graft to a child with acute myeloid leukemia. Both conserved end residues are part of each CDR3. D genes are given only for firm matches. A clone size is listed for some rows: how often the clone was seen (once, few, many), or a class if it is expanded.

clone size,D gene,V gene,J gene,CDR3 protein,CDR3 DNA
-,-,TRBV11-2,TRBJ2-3,CASSPPLHPDTQYF,TGTGCCAGCAGCCCCCCGCTACACCCAGATACGCAGTATTTT
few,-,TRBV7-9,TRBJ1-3,CASSLGDGLLRGNTIYF,TGTGCCAGCAGCTTAGGGGACGGGCTGCTTCGTGGAAACACCATATATTTT
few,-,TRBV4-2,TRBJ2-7,CASSRTGTGSYEQYF,TGTGCCAGCAGCCGAACCGGGACTGGCTCATACGAGCAGTACTTC
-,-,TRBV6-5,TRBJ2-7,CASSYLRSSYEQYF,TGTGCCAGCAGTTACCTGAGAAGCTCCTACGAGCAGTACTTC
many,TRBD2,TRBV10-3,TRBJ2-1,CATGAAGGEQFF,TGTGCCACGGGGGCAGCGGGAGGGGAGCAGTTCTTC
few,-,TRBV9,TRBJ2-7,CASSVEGHEQYF,TGTGCCAGCAGCGTAGAGGGCCACGAGCAGTACTTC
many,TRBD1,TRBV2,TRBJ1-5,CASSAQGVGNQPQHF,TGTGCCAGCAGTGCTCAGGGGGTAGGCAATCAGCCCCAGCATTTT
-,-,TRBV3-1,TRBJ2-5,CASSQAVRLLSGETQYF,TGTGCCAGCAGCCAAGCGGTGAGACTATTGTCTGGCGAGACCCAGTACTTC
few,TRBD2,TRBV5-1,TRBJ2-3,CASSLASSGETDTQYF,TGCGCCAGCAGCTTGGCTTCTAGCGGGGAAACAGATACGCAGTATTTT
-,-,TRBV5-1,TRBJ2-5,CASSLGQLYQETQYF,TGCGCCAGCAGCTTGGGACAGTTGTACCAAGAGACCCAGTACTTC
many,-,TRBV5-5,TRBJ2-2,CASSPLEGRDTGELFF,TGTGCCAGCAGCCCCTTAGAGGGGCGGGACACCGGGGAGCTGTTTTTT
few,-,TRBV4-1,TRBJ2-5,CASSQVYEGETQYF,TGCGCCAGCAGCCAAGTTTACGAAGGGGAGACCCAGTACTTC
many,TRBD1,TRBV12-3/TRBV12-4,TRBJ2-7,CASSLGDRSSYEQYF,TGTGCCAGCAGTTTAGGGGACAGAAGCTCCTACGAGCAGTACTTC
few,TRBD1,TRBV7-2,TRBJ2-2,CASSQTGGYTGELFF,TGTGCCAGCAGTCAAACAGGGGGATACACCGGGGAGCTGTTTTTT
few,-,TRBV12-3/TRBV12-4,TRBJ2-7,CASSYRNEQYF,TGTGCCAGCAGCTACCGAAACGAGCAGTACTTC
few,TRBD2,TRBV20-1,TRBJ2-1,CSARDVSLAGLRDEQFF,TGCAGTGCTAGAGATGTGTCCCTAGCGGGTCTTCGTGATGAGCAGTTCTTC
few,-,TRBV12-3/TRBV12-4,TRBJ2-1,CASSKGLDYNEQFF,TGTGCCAGCTCGAAAGGGCTAGACTACAATGAGCAGTTCTTC
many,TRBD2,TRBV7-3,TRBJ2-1,CASSPGLAGHNEQFF,TGTGCCAGCAGCCCGGGACTAGCGGGGCATAATGAGCAGTTCTTC
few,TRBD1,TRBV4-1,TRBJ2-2,CASSQVDRGDGELFF,TGCGCCAGCAGCCAAGTTGACAGGGGGGACGGGGAGCTGTTTTTT
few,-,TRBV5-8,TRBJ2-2,CASNLGVVSGELFF,TGTGCCAGCAACCTTGGGGTTGTGTCCGGGGAGCTGTTTTTT
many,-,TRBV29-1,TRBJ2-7,CSAASLGPLGEQYF,TGCAGCGCGGCATCGTTGGGTCCGCTGGGGGAGCAGTACTTC
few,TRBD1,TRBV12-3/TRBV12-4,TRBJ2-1,CASSPIGTGVDEQFF,TGTGCCAGCAGCCCAATAGGGACAGGGGTCGATGAGCAGTTCTTC
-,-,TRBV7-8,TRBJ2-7,CASSPHRTDYEQYF,TGTGCCAGCAGCCCCCATCGGACTGACTACGAGCAGTACTTC
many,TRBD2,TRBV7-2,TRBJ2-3,CASSRRGGISDTQYF,TGTGCCAGCAGCCGACGGGGGGGCATTTCAGATACGCAGTATTTT
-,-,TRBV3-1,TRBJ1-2,CASSQAESGYTF,TGTGCCAGCAGCCAAGCAGAGAGTGGCTACACCTTC
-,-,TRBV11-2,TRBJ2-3,CASSVGGQPRDTQYF,TGTGCCAGCAGCGTGGGGGGACAGCCAAGGGATACGCAGTATTTT
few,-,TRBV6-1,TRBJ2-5,CASRLPGTQYF,TGTGCCAGCAGGCTTCCGGGGACCCAGTACTTC
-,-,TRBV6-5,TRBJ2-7,CASSYAGGRSYEQYF,TGTGCCAGCAGTTACGCCGGGGGGCGCTCCTACGAGCAGTACTTC
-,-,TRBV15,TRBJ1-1,CATSRDKMSGAEAFF,TGTGCCACCAGCAGAGACAAGATGTCGGGGGCTGAAGCTTTCTTT
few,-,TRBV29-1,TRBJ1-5,CSVGGESNQPQHF,TGCAGCGTTGGGGGTGAAAGCAATCAGCCCCAGCATTTT
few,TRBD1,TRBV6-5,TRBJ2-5,CASSYTPGQQETQYF,TGTGCCAGCAGTTACACCCCGGGACAGCAAGAGACCCAGTACTTC
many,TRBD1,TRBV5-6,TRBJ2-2,CASSLDRGTGELFF,TGTGCCAGCAGCTTGGACAGGGGGACCGGGGAGCTGTTTTTT
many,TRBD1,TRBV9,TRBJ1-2,CASNRQGALSSGYTF,TGTGCCAGCAACCGACAGGGGGCCCTTTCGAGTGGCTACACCTTC
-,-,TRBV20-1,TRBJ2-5,CSARRQGLETQYF,TGCAGTGCTAGACGGCAGGGCCTCGAGACCCAGTACTTC
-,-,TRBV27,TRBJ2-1,CASKVGVDGNEQFF,TGTGCCAGCAAGGTGGGAGTTGACGGTAATGAGCAGTTCTTC
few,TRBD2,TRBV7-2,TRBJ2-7,CASSLDPTSSYEQYF,TGTGCCAGCAGCTTAGATCCGACTAGCTCGTACGAGCAGTACTTC
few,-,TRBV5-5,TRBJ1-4,CASSPWGANEKLFF,TGTGCCAGCAGCCCGTGGGGTGCCAATGAAAAACTGTTTTTT
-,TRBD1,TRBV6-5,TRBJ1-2,CASSYSTGQVYGYTF,TGTGCCAGCAGTTACTCGACCGGACAGGTCTATGGCTACACCTTC
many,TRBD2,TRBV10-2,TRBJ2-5,CASSVNSGGETQYF,TGCGCCAGCAGTGTTAATAGCGGGGGAGAGACCCAGTACTTC
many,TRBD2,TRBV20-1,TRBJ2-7,CSARGEREVPYEQYF,TGCAGTGCAAGGGGGGAGCGGGAGGTCCCCTACGAGCAGTACTTC
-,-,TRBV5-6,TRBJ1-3,CASSPRTRYSGNTIYF,TGTGCCAGCAGCCCCCGAACTAGATACTCTGGAAACACCATATATTTT
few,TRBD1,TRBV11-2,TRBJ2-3,CASSSPRGTGRTDTQYF,TGTGCCAGCAGCTCACCGAGGGGGACAGGGCGCACAGATACGCAGTATTTT
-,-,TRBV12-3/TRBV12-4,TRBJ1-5,CASSRYIQPQHF,TGTGCCAGCAGTCGCTACATTCAGCCCCAGCATTTT
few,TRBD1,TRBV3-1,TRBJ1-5,CASSQRQGMEPQHF,TGTGCCAGCAGCCAACGACAGGGTATGGAGCCCCAGCATTTT
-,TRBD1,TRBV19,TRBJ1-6,CASSTGTVGLNSPLHF,TGTGCCAGTAGTACCGGGACAGTTGGCCTGAATTCACCCCTCCACTTT
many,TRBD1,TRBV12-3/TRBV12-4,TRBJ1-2,CASSRTGTGDDGYTF,TGTGCCAGCAGCCGAACGGGGACAGGGGACGATGGCTACACCTTC
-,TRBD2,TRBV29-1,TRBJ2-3,CSVETSADTQYF,TGCAGCGTTGAGACTAGCGCAGATACGCAGTATTTT
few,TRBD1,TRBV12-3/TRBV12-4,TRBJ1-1,CASRQGEGNTEAFF,TGTGCCAGCAGACAGGGGGAGGGGAACACTGAAGCTTTCTTT
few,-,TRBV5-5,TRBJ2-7,CASSLLSVTYEQYF,TGTGCCAGCAGCTTGTTGTCAGTAACCTACGAGCAGTACTTC
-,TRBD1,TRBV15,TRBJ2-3,CATSRRDRPGDTQYF,TGTGCCACCAGCAGAAGGGACAGGCCAGGGGATACGCAGTATTTT
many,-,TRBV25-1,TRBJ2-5,CASSETQTQETQYF,TGTGCCAGCAGTGAGACCCAGACCCAAGAGACCCAGTACTTC
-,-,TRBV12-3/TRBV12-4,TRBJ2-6,CASKAGSSGANVLTF,TGTGCCAGCAAAGCAGGGAGCTCTGGGGCCAACGTCCTGACTTTC
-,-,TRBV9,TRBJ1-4,CASSAQGSGGEKLFF,TGTGCCAGCAGCGCCCAAGGGAGTGGCGGAGAAAAACTGTTTTTT
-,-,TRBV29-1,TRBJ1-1,CSVEKSTVNTEAFF,TGCAGCGTTGAAAAGTCGACGGTTAACACTGAAGCTTTCTTT
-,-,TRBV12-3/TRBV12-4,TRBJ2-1,CASCFTGSSYNEQFF,TGTGCCAGTTGCTTTACAGGGAGCTCCTACAATGAGCAGTTCTTC